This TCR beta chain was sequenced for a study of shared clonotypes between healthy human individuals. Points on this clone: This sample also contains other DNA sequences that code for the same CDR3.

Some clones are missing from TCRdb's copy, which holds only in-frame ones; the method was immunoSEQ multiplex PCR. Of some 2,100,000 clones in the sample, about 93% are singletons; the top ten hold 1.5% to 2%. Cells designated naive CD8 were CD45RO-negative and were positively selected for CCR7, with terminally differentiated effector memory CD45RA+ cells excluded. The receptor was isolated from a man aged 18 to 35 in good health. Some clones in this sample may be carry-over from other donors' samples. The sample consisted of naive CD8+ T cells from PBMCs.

CDR3 in DNA: TGTGCCAGCAGTCATGGGGGGCCCTACGAGCAGTACTTC. Residues: CASSHGGPYEQYF. The V gene is TRBV27, the J gene TRBJ2-7, with D perhaps matching TRBD1 or TRBD2 (6 bases each). The CDR3 runs to 13 residues. Germline CDR1 MNHEY, CDR2 SMNVEV (reference sequence). Trimming shortened V by 5 bases and J by 2 bases, and 10 bases separated the two germline ends.